This T cell receptor (beta chain) was recorded in a study of T-cell reconstitution after alpha-beta-depleted transplantation in children. TCRbeta library preparation incorporated unique molecular identifiers. TCRdb re-derived calls from the PCR reads in MiXCR, one entry per CDR3 protein. Seen here are 200,000 to 250,000 distinct CDR3 sequences, approximately 11% observed once, and the top ten hold roughly 30%. This clonotype was detected ten times or more. Trimming pared 2 bases from V and 0 bases from J, leaving 2 bases between. From germline, CDR1 is KGHSH and CDR2 LQKENI. The CDR3 covers 13 residues.

Sequencing was performed on PBMCs, taken before TCRalphabeta/CD19-depleted stem cell transplant. This rearrangement joins TRBV18 to TRBJ1-5; the D is unclear. This clonotype originated in a child less than two years old with acute myeloid leukemia, due to receive a stem cell transplant. The CDR3 protein is CASSPDSNQPQHF. The CDR3, as DNA: TGTGCCAGCTCACCAGATAGCAATCAGCCCCAGCATTTT.